Following are 22 T cell receptor beta chains from one sample sequenced in a study of blood T cell repertoires in COVID-19. Sequenced by immunoSEQ multiplex PCR; TCRdb stores in-frame clones only, minus some. Here the sample spans approximately 150,000 clones, about 86% being singletons. The sequencing input was peripheral blood. The receptors stem from a woman aged 55-70 years with acute or convalescent COVID-19.

The chain links TRBV28 to TRBJ1-1; maybe TRBD1 (5 bases). The CDR3 extends over 15 amino acids. CDR1 and CDR2 (germline): MDHEN, SYDVKM. Trimming took off 3 bases at V and 7 bases at J, with 18 bases between the two ends. In nucleotides, the CDR3 is TGTGCCAGCAGTTTTGTCCCGTCCAGGGCCTATGAAGCTTTCTTT. This sequence encodes CASSFVPSRAYEAFF.

This rearrangement joins TRBV2 to TRBJ1-3; TRBD1 might be the D (6 bases). This CDR3 region has 15 residues. The germline CDR1 and CDR2 sequences are SNHLY and FYNNEI. V was trimmed by 3 bases and J by 3 bases, leaving 12 bases between them. CDR3 sequence reads: CASSEAGADGNTIYF. The CDR3 DNA sequence: TGTGCCAGCAGTGAGGCAGGGGCTGATGGAAACACCATATATTTT.

V gene TRBV5-3 combines with J gene TRBJ2-5, with 9 bases lining up with TRBD2. TRBV5-3 is labeled an ORF, and its function is uncertain. V gave up 8 bases and J gave up 5 bases; unmatched junction bases: 7. CDR3 length: 13 amino acids. CDR3 DNA sequence: TGTGCCAGCGCGCGGGGGGGCGCGGAGACCCAGTACTTC. Amino acids: CASARGGAETQYF.

J is TRBJ2-3 and V is TRBV29-1, with 15 nucleotides matching TRBD2. The CDR3 sequence is 15 residues long. In germline, CDR1 is SQVTM, CDR2 ANQGSEA. V lost 8 bases and J lost 5; bases outside the gene matches: 8. CDR3 protein: CSTGLAGGQGDTQYF. DNA of the CDR3: TGCAGCACCGGACTAGCGGGGGGGCAGGGAGATACGCAGTATTTT.

CDR3 coding DNA: TGTGCCAGCAGTGACACGCCGACAGTGACAAACTATGGCTACACCTTC. This translates into CASSDTPTVTNYGYTF. V is TRBV6-4 and J is TRBJ1-2; D possibly corresponds to TRBD1 (5 bases). Trimming cost V 2 bases and J 2 bases, with 15 bases left between them. Germline values: CDR1 MRHNA, CDR2 SNTAGT. This CDR3 comprises 16 residues.

The chain recombines TRBV28 with TRBJ1-2; no firm D call. There are 14 residues in the CDR3. V gave up 4 bases and J gave up 2 bases, with 11 bases separating them. Germline assignment: CDR1 MDHEN and CDR2 SYDVKM. This CDR3 is CASSSPPGNYGYTF. In DNA form, the CDR3 reads TGTGCCAGCAGTTCACCCCCGGGGAACTATGGCTACACCTTC.

CDR3 sequence reads: CASSGFSGNSYEQYF. As DNA, the CDR3 is TGTGCCAGCAGTGGCTTTAGCGGGAACTCCTACGAGCAGTACTTC. This rearrangement joins TRBV27 to TRBJ2-7; 8 bases are shared with TRBD2. This CDR3 has 15 amino acids. Trimming removed 5 bases from V and 0 bases from J; junction bases left unmatched: 6. CDR1 is MNHEY, CDR2 SMNVEV, per germline (reference sequence).

This clone was observed a single time. The rearrangement joins TRBV7-2 to TRBJ1-4, with D possibly TRBD1 on 5 matching bases. Per the germline V gene, CDR1 is SGHTA and CDR2 is FQGNSA. The CDR3 has 15 residues. V was shortened by 5 bases and J by 5 bases, with 15 bases between the two germline ends. Here the CDR3 DNA reads TGTGCCAGCAGCCCGAATATGGGGCAGAATGAAAAACTGTTTTTT. Translating gives CASSPNMGQNEKLFF.

The chain joins TRBV6-4 to TRBJ2-1, with 8 bases matching TRBD2. CDR1 and CDR2 from the germline V gene are MRHNA and SNTAGT. This CDR3 spans 14 amino acids. With V trimmed by 5 bases and J by 12 bases, 12 bases remained unmatched. The CDR3 nucleotides are TGTGCCAGCAGTCCCCGGGAGGGGGGGCGCGGGCAGTTCTTC. This sequence encodes CASSPREGGRGQFF.

This chain joins TRBV19 and TRBJ1-2, with no clear D. The CDR3 loop spans 14 amino acids. Germline V gives CDR1 LNHDA, CDR2 SQIVND (reference sequence). Trimming cost V 4 bases and J 3 bases, with 12 bases left between them. As DNA, the CDR3 is TGTGCCAGTAGTAGTCCGGAGGAGTACTATGGCTACACCTTC. Its protein product is CASSSPEEYYGYTF.

The V and J genes are TRBV6-5 and TRBJ2-7; 11 nucleotides line up with TRBD2. The CDR3 has 16 amino acids. V shed 2 bases and J 4 bases; nucleotides not matched to a gene: 7. Looked up from germline, CDR1 is MNHEY and CDR2 is SVGAGI. The CDR3 region has the DNA TGTGCCAGCAGTTACCAGACTAGCGGGGATAGATACGAGCAGTACTTC. Its protein product is CASSYQTSGDRYEQYF.

The genes are TRBV3-1 (or the pseudogene TRBV3-2) and TRBJ1-1, with 7 bases that match TRBD1. The germline gives CDR1 LGHDT, CDR2 YNNKEL (reference sequence). J gave up 6 bases and V 1 base, and 2 bases lay outside the gene matches. The length of the CDR3 is 13 residues. CDR3 nucleotides: TGTGCCAGCAGCCAAGTAGGGGGCGCTGAAGCTTTCTTT. Translating it yields CASSQVGGAEAFF.

This clone showed up just a few times. The chain employs TRBV12-3 or TRBV12-4 and TRBJ1-1; tentative D call: TRBD1 (6 bases). Deletions cut 1 base from V and 4 bases from J, with 7 bases between. The CDR3 is 13 residues long. CDR3 nucleotide sequence: TGTGCCAGCAGTTTAGGAGGGGGCACTGAAGCTTTCTTT. Translated, it gives CASSLGGGTEAFF.

This chain connects TRBV30 to TRBJ1-2; weak D call: TRBD1 (5 bases). The V end lost 2 bases, the J end lost 3 bases, and 10 bases lay between the germline ends. This CDR3 region has 13 residues. Germline V CDR1 and CDR2: GTSNPN, SVGIG (reference sequence). CDR3 in amino acids: CAWSSAGYYGYTF. As DNA, the CDR3 is TGTGCCTGGAGTTCGGCAGGGTACTATGGCTACACCTTC.

This CDR3 reads CASSPGQPTGELFF. The DNA for the CDR3 is TGTGCCAGCAGCCCGGGACAGCCGACGGGGGAGCTGTTTTTT. This chain uses TRBV7-3 with TRBJ2-2; TRBD1 matches 7 bases. The V segment lost 5 bases and the J segment 8 bases; nucleotides outside the gene matches: 8. There are 14 residues in the CDR3. Germline V lookup: CDR1 SGHTA, CDR2 FQGTGA.

The chain links TRBV19 to TRBJ2-2; TRBD2 aligns across 8 bases. CDR3 size: 15 residues. V was pared by 3 bases and J by 0 bases, with 0 bases of the junction left unmatched. The germline V gene has CDR1 LNHDA and CDR2 SQIVND (reference sequence). CDR3 nucleotide sequence: TGTGCCAGTAGTATCGGGAGGGCGAACACCGGGGAGCTGTTTTTT. This encodes CASSIGRANTGELFF. The variable domain in full, completed from reference TRBV19 and TRBJ2-2, reads DGGITQSPKYLFRKEGQNVTLSCEQNLNHDAMYWYRQDPGQGLRLIYYSQIVNDFQKGDIAEGYSVSREKKESFPLTVTSAQKNPTAFYLCASSIGRANTGELFFGEGSRLTVL.

This chain links TRBV5-4 with TRBJ2-2; a possible D gene is TRBD2 (5 bases). Trimming pared 0 bases from V and 0 bases from J, leaving 6 bases between. The germline V gene encodes CDR1 SGHNT and CDR2 YYREEE (reference sequence). This CDR3 is built from 15 residues. This CDR3 is CASSLAGTNTGELFF. CDR3 sequence (DNA): TGTGCCAGCAGCTTGGCGGGGACGAACACCGGGGAGCTGTTTTTT.

The rearrangement joins TRBV20-1 to TRBJ2-7, with 13 nucleotides matching TRBD2. V shed 3 bases, J shed 0 bases, and the junction held 11 bases outside the gene matches. This CDR3 has 18 amino acids. From germline, CDR1 is DFQATT and CDR2 SNEGSKA (reference sequence). CDR3 nucleotides: TGCAGTGCTAGTAGGGGGACTAGCGGGGTGAGAAGCTCCTACGAGCAGTACTTC. Its translation is CSASRGTSGVRSSYEQYF.

V and J are TRBV3-1 (or the pseudogene TRBV3-2) and TRBJ2-1, with 9 positions matching TRBD2. The CDR3 is 17 amino acids. V trimming: 4 bases; J trimming: 4 bases; junction bases outside the gene matches: 11. Germline loops: CDR1 LGHDT, CDR2 YNNKEL (reference sequence). The CDR3 DNA is TGTGCCAGCAGCCCGGAGCGCGGGACTAGCAGATACAATGAGCAGTTCTTC. It codes for CASSPERGTSRYNEQFF.

This chain links TRBV7-2 with TRBJ2-7; D might be TRBD2 (7 bases). V dropped 5 bases and J dropped 3 bases, with 11 bases sitting between them. The CDR3 extends over 13 amino acids. CDR1 is SGHTA, CDR2 FQGNSA, per germline. The CDR3: CASSTGRGYEQYF. CDR3 nucleotides: TGTGCCAGCAGCACAGGGAGGGGCTACGAGCAGTACTTC. The full variable domain, in which reference TRBV7-2 and TRBJ2-7 provide the parts outside the CDR3, is GAGVSQSPSNKVTEKGKDVELRCDPISGHTALYWYRQSLGQGLEFLIYFQGNSAPDKSGLPSDRFSAERTGGSVSTLTIQRTQQEDSAVYLCASSTGRGYEQYFGPGTRLTVT.

This clone came up a few times. The J gene is TRBJ2-3, the V gene TRBV15, with D perhaps matching TRBD2 (6 bases). Trimming stripped 0 bases from V and 6 bases from J, with 13 bases between. The germline gives CDR1 LNHNV, CDR2 YYDKDF (reference sequence). There are 15 residues in the CDR3. The CDR3 loop is CATSRDGASVDTQYF. CDR3 sequence (DNA): TGTGCCACCAGCAGAGATGGAGCTAGCGTCGATACGCAGTATTTT.

The chain has TRBV19 and TRBJ1-6, with D possibly being TRBD1 (6 bases). The CDR3 has 15 residues. Germline values: CDR1 LNHDA, CDR2 SQIVND (reference sequence). The V end was cut by 4 bases, the J end by 1 base, with 8 bases between. The CDR3 spells CASSNRVSYNSPLHF. CDR3 sequence (DNA): TGTGCCAGTAGTAACAGGGTGTCCTATAATTCACCCCTCCACTTT.